This T cell receptor beta chain is drawn from a study of shared clonotypes between healthy human individuals. The protocol was immunoSEQ multiplex PCR, while the TCRdb copy is restricted to in-frame clones and leaves out a portion. The sample holds hundreds of thousands of clones, about 96% seen once. CD45RO-negative, CCR7-positively selected cells formed the naive CD8 fraction, excluding terminally differentiated effector memory CD45RA+ cells. Concerning this clone itself: The same CDR3 can be traced to other DNA sequences in this sample.

Trimming shortened V by 3 bases and J by 0 bases, and 6 bases separated the two germline ends. This CDR3 region has 14 residues. The germline CDR1 and CDR2 sequences are MNHEY and SMNVEV (reference sequence). Sequencing was performed on naive CD8+ T cells sorted from blood. The V gene is TRBV27, the J gene TRBJ1-5; D uncertain. The sequence came from a woman in her 30s in good health. CDR3 DNA sequence: TGTGCCAGCAGTTTTACGGGTAGCAATCAGCCCCAGCATTTT. It codes for CASSFTGSNQPQHF.